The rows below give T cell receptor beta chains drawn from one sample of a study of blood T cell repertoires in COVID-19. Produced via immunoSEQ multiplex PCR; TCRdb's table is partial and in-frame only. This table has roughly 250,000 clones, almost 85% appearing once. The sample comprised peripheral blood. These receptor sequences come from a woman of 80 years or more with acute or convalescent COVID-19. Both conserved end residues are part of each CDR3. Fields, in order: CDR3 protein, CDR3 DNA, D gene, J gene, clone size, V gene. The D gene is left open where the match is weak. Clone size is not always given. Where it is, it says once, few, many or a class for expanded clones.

CDR3aa: CASSSGLAGGRFRETQYF; CDR3nt: TGTGCCAGCAGTTCCGGACTAGCGGGAGGGCGGTTTAGGGAGACCCAGTACTTC; d_gene: TRBD2; j_gene: TRBJ2-5; abundance: NA; v_gene: TRBV27
CDR3aa: CASSLGWTANNEQFF; CDR3nt: TGTGCCAGCAGCTTAGGGTGGACAGCCAACAATGAGCAGTTCTTC; d_gene: NA; j_gene: TRBJ2-1; abundance: NA; v_gene: TRBV11-3
CDR3aa: CASSYQGHHYTF; CDR3nt: TGTGCCAGCAGTTACCAGGGACATCACTACACCTTC; d_gene: NA; j_gene: TRBJ1-2; abundance: NA; v_gene: TRBV6-5
CDR3aa: CASSKARDRFTLNTEAFF; CDR3nt: TGCGCCAGCAGCAAAGCTCGGGACAGGTTTACATTGAACACTGAAGCTTTCTTT; d_gene: TRBD1; j_gene: TRBJ1-1; abundance: NA; v_gene: TRBV5-1
CDR3aa: CASSLVGVQETQYF; CDR3nt: TGCGCCAGCAGCTTGGTCGGGGTCCAAGAGACCCAGTACTTC; d_gene: NA; j_gene: TRBJ2-5; abundance: NA; v_gene: TRBV5-1
CDR3aa: CASGSPYRGNTEAFF; CDR3nt: TGTGCTAGTGGTTCTCCCTACAGGGGGAACACTGAAGCTTTCTTT; d_gene: TRBD1; j_gene: TRBJ1-1; abundance: NA; v_gene: TRBV12-5
CDR3aa: CATYGQNYGYTF; CDR3nt: TGTGCCACCTATGGACAGAACTATGGCTACACCTTC; d_gene: NA; j_gene: TRBJ1-2; abundance: NA; v_gene: TRBV2
CDR3aa: CSASRPLAGGAYNEQFF; CDR3nt: TGCAGTGCTAGTCGACCTCTAGCGGGAGGAGCCTACAATGAGCAGTTCTTC; d_gene: TRBD2; j_gene: TRBJ2-1; abundance: once; v_gene: TRBV20-1
CDR3aa: CASSKKGQLSSGANVLTF; CDR3nt: TGTGCCAGTAGTAAAAAGGGACAGTTGAGCTCTGGGGCCAACGTCCTGACTTTC; d_gene: TRBD1; j_gene: TRBJ2-6; abundance: NA; v_gene: TRBV19
CDR3aa: CASSVTAGVGVNEQFF; CDR3nt: TGTGCCAGCAGCGTAACTGCGGGGGTTGGTGTGAATGAGCAGTTCTTC; d_gene: TRBD2; j_gene: TRBJ2-1; abundance: NA; v_gene: TRBV9
CDR3aa: CASTIGRGLGTNTEAFF; CDR3nt: TGTGCCAGCACCATTGGGCGGGGTCTGGGGACGAACACTGAAGCTTTCTTT; d_gene: NA; j_gene: TRBJ1-1; abundance: NA; v_gene: TRBV28
CDR3aa: CASSSVNQPQHF; CDR3nt: TGTGCCAGCAGCTCTGTTAATCAGCCCCAGCATTTT; d_gene: NA; j_gene: TRBJ1-5; abundance: NA; v_gene: TRBV7-2
CDR3aa: CSAWTVETQYF; CDR3nt: TGCAGCGCCTGGACAGTCGAGACCCAGTACTTC; d_gene: NA; j_gene: TRBJ2-5; abundance: once; v_gene: TRBV29-1
CDR3aa: CASSDHRGSYEQYF; CDR3nt: TGTGCCAGCAGTGACCACAGGGGAAGCTACGAGCAGTACTTC; d_gene: TRBD1; j_gene: TRBJ2-7; abundance: NA; v_gene: TRBV6-1
CDR3aa: CASSRSPRQGQDYGYTF; CDR3nt: TGTGCCAGCAGTCGCTCACCGCGCCAGGGTCAAGACTATGGCTACACCTTC; d_gene: NA; j_gene: TRBJ1-2; abundance: NA; v_gene: TRBV6-6
CDR3aa: CASSLSGQFSPLHF; CDR3nt: TGTGCCAGCAGTTTATCGGGACAGTTTTCACCCCTCCACTTT; d_gene: TRBD1; j_gene: TRBJ1-6; abundance: NA; v_gene: TRBV27
CDR3aa: CASSAGANVLTF; CDR3nt: TGTGCCAGCAGCGCAGGTGCCAACGTCCTGACTTTC; d_gene: NA; j_gene: TRBJ2-6; abundance: few; v_gene: TRBV6-2/TRBV6-3
CDR3aa: CSASPSGNEQFF; CDR3nt: TGCAGTGCTAGTCCCTCGGGAAATGAGCAGTTCTTC; d_gene: NA; j_gene: TRBJ2-1; abundance: NA; v_gene: TRBV20-1
CDR3aa: CSVAGTTTDTQYF; CDR3nt: TGCAGCGTTGCCGGGACTACCACAGATACGCAGTATTTT; d_gene: TRBD2; j_gene: TRBJ2-3; abundance: few; v_gene: TRBV29-1
CDR3aa: CASSPGQGGEAFF; CDR3nt: TGTGCCAGCAGCCCCGGACAGGGAGGTGAAGCTTTCTTT; d_gene: TRBD1; j_gene: TRBJ1-1; abundance: NA; v_gene: TRBV7-9
CDR3aa: CASSSPRTDDYGYTF; CDR3nt: TGTGCCAGTAGTAGTCCTCGGACAGACGACTATGGCTACACCTTC; d_gene: NA; j_gene: TRBJ1-2; abundance: NA; v_gene: TRBV19
CDR3aa: CASSLTGNTEAFF; CDR3nt: TGTGCCAGCAGCCTGACAGGGAACACTGAAGCTTTCTTT; d_gene: NA; j_gene: TRBJ1-1; abundance: NA; v_gene: TRBV7-9
CDR3aa: CASSLGTGTYYEQYF; CDR3nt: TGTGCCAGCAGCTTGGGAACCGGTACTTACTACGAGCAGTACTTC; d_gene: NA; j_gene: TRBJ2-7; abundance: NA; v_gene: TRBV5-8
CDR3aa: CASSPWGQTGELFF; CDR3nt: TGTGCCAGCAGCCCCTGGGGGCAAACCGGGGAGCTGTTTTTT; d_gene: NA; j_gene: TRBJ2-2; abundance: few; v_gene: TRBV11-1
CDR3aa: CATTGGTEKLFF; CDR3nt: TGTGCCACCACAGGGGGAACTGAAAAACTGTTTTTT; d_gene: TRBD1; j_gene: TRBJ1-4; abundance: NA; v_gene: TRBV7-9
CDR3aa: CASSREGRKGYTF; CDR3nt: TGTGCCAGCAGCCGGGAGGGCCGCAAAGGCTACACCTTC; d_gene: NA; j_gene: TRBJ1-2; abundance: NA; v_gene: TRBV7-9
CDR3aa: CASSLGLVNNEQFF; CDR3nt: TGTGCCAGCAGCTTGGGACTGGTAAACAATGAGCAGTTCTTC; d_gene: NA; j_gene: TRBJ2-1; abundance: NA; v_gene: TRBV7-9